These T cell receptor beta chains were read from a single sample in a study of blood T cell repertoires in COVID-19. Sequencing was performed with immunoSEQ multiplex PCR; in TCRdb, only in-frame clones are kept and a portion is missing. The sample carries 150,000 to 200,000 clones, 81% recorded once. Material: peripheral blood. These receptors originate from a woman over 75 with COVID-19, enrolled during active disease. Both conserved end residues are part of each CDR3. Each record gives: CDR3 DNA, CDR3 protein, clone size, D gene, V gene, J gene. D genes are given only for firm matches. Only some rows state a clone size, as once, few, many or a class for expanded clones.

DNA: TGTGCCAGCAGCTTAGCGGGCTCCCCGAACACTGAAGCTTTCTTT; CDR3: CASSLAGSPNTEAFF; size: -; D: -; V: TRBV7-9; J: TRBJ1-1
DNA: TGTGCCAGTAGTTTGACTAGCGGAGGAGTCGCAGATACGCAGTATTTT; CDR3: CASSLTSGGVADTQYF; size: -; D: TRBD2; V: TRBV19; J: TRBJ2-3
DNA: TGTGCCACCAGTCGACAGGTCTATGGCTACACCTTC; CDR3: CATSRQVYGYTF; size: -; D: -; V: TRBV24-1; J: TRBJ1-2
DNA: TGTGCCAGCAGCCCGTGGGGGGAAGGGGGCGAGGAGACCCAGTACTTC; CDR3: CASSPWGEGGEETQYF; size: few; D: -; V: TRBV3-1/TRBV3-2; J: TRBJ2-5
DNA: TGTGCCAGCAGCTTAGATGGAGTTCGAGCTTTCTTT; CDR3: CASSLDGVRAFF; size: few; D: -; V: TRBV11-1; J: TRBJ1-1
DNA: TGTGCCAGCAGTGAATGGGGGGCTAATGAAAAACTGTTTTTT; CDR3: CASSEWGANEKLFF; size: -; D: -; V: TRBV2; J: TRBJ1-4
DNA: TGTGCCAGCAGCCCCGGGGGAGTCACCTACAATGAGCAGTTCTTC; CDR3: CASSPGGVTYNEQFF; size: -; D: -; V: TRBV11-3; J: TRBJ2-1
DNA: TGTGCCACCAGTGCGGGAGGGGAGTCCGTCTTAGAGACCCAGTACTTC; CDR3: CATSAGGESVLETQYF; size: -; D: TRBD2; V: TRBV24-1; J: TRBJ2-5
DNA: TGTGCCAGCAGTTTAAGGTCAGGGGGGAGTCAGCCCCAGCATTTT; CDR3: CASSLRSGGSQPQHF; size: -; D: TRBD1; V: TRBV28; J: TRBJ1-5
DNA: TGTGCCAGTATTGTGCTAGCGGGAGGGCCTGAGTCAGATACGCAGTATTTT; CDR3: CASIVLAGGPESDTQYF; size: many; D: TRBD2; V: TRBV19; J: TRBJ2-3
DNA: TGTGCCAGCAGTCGGACAGGGGGCGAAAGTGAAGCTTTCTTT; CDR3: CASSRTGGESEAFF; size: -; D: TRBD1; V: TRBV6-5; J: TRBJ1-1
DNA: TGTGCCAGCAGTGAATCGGCGGGGAGCTCCTACGAGCAGTACTTC; CDR3: CASSESAGSSYEQYF; size: once; D: -; V: TRBV2; J: TRBJ2-7
DNA: TGTGCCAGCAGCCCTAGACTAGCGGGAGGGGTGCCCGGTGAGACCCAGTACTTC; CDR3: CASSPRLAGGVPGETQYF; size: -; D: TRBD2; V: TRBV7-8; J: TRBJ2-5
DNA: TGCGCCAGCAGCTTGGCCGGGGACAGGGGGTATGTGCAGTACTTC; CDR3: CASSLAGDRGYVQYF; size: -; D: TRBD1; V: TRBV5-1; J: TRBJ2-7
DNA: TGTGCCTGTACGAGGGGGAACTATGGCTACACCTTC; CDR3: CACTRGNYGYTF; size: -; D: -; V: TRBV30; J: TRBJ1-2
DNA: TGTGCCAGCAGCCAAGATCCCCACAGCCCAGGAAACACCATATATTTT; CDR3: CASSQDPHSPGNTIYF; size: -; D: -; V: TRBV3-1/TRBV3-2; J: TRBJ1-3
DNA: TGCGCCAGCAGCCAGGGACATATGGATGAAAAACTGTTTTTT; CDR3: CASSQGHMDEKLFF; size: -; D: -; V: TRBV4-1; J: TRBJ1-4
DNA: TGTGCCAGTAGTATCAGGGGACAACATAATTCACCCCTCCACTTT; CDR3: CASSIRGQHNSPLHF; size: few; D: -; V: TRBV19; J: TRBJ1-6
DNA: TGTGCCAGCAGCCGAAAACTAACACAGGGAAAACTGTTTTTT; CDR3: CASSRKLTQGKLFF; size: few; D: -; V: TRBV4-2; J: TRBJ1-4
DNA: TGCGCCAGCAGCTTGGACAGGGGGTGGAACACCATATATTTT; CDR3: CASSLDRGWNTIYF; size: -; D: TRBD1; V: TRBV5-1; J: TRBJ1-3
DNA: TGTGCCAGCAGTTATTTAGCGGCGGGAAACGGATACTTCACAGATACGCAGTATTTT; CDR3: CASSYLAAGNGYFTDTQYF; size: -; D: -; V: TRBV6-2/TRBV6-3; J: TRBJ2-3
DNA: TGCGCCAGCAGCTCAACAGGGGGTAGTTCCTACGAGCAGTACTTC; CDR3: CASSSTGGSSYEQYF; size: -; D: TRBD1; V: TRBV5-1; J: TRBJ2-7
DNA: TGTGCCAGCAGTGAAGCCGGTTGGACAGGGATCAATGAGCAGTTCTTC; CDR3: CASSEAGWTGINEQFF; size: -; D: TRBD1; V: TRBV2; J: TRBJ2-1
DNA: TGTGCCACCAGCAGAGATCCCCAGAGGCTCGAGCTGTTTTTT; CDR3: CATSRDPQRLELFF; size: -; D: -; V: TRBV15; J: TRBJ2-2
DNA: TGTGCCAGCAGTTTGACAGTAACTGAGCAGTTCTTC; CDR3: CASSLTVTEQFF; size: -; D: -; V: TRBV28; J: TRBJ2-1
DNA: TGTGCCATCAGTGGGACAGGGACCTATGGCTACACCTTC; CDR3: CAISGTGTYGYTF; size: -; D: TRBD1; V: TRBV10-3; J: TRBJ1-2
DNA: TGCGCCAGCAGCCAAGACCGGCTTCGGAGGACCCAGTACTTC; CDR3: CASSQDRLRRTQYF; size: -; D: -; V: TRBV4-1; J: TRBJ2-5
DNA: TGTGCCAGCATTCGGGGGGCTAATGAAAAACTGTTTTTT; CDR3: CASIRGANEKLFF; size: -; D: -; V: TRBV2; J: TRBJ1-4
DNA: TGTGCCACCAAGGGAGTAGACACCCAGTACTTC; CDR3: CATKGVDTQYF; size: -; D: -; V: TRBV6-5; J: TRBJ2-5
DNA: TGTGCCAGCAGCCACATGACAGGGACTCCTGGAAACACCATATATTTT; CDR3: CASSHMTGTPGNTIYF; size: -; D: TRBD1; V: TRBV6-6; J: TRBJ1-3
DNA: TGCGCCAGCAGCCAAGAGGACAGGGGCTACAATGAGCAGTTCTTC; CDR3: CASSQEDRGYNEQFF; size: -; D: TRBD1; V: TRBV4-1; J: TRBJ2-1
DNA: TGTGCCAGCAGCCAAGACGGGGGAAGGGCAGAACCCTCCCGGCGCTCTGGGGCCAACGTCCTGACTTTC; CDR3: CASSQDGGRAEPSRRSGANVLTF; size: once; D: -; V: TRBV3-1/TRBV3-2; J: TRBJ2-6
DNA: TGTGCCAGCAGCTTGGTCGGGACAGGGGGCGTATACTATGGCTACACCTTC; CDR3: CASSLVGTGGVYYGYTF; size: -; D: TRBD1; V: TRBV5-6; J: TRBJ1-2
DNA: TGTGCCACCCAACGTGAGACAGGATTATCCTACGAGCAGTACTTC; CDR3: CATQRETGLSYEQYF; size: few; D: -; V: TRBV19; J: TRBJ2-7
DNA: TGTGCCAGTGGGGGGGGGTCACTTAGCACAGATACGCAGTATTTT; CDR3: CASGGGSLSTDTQYF; size: -; D: TRBD2; V: TRBV19; J: TRBJ2-3
DNA: TGTGCCAGCATTTTAAGGGGGCTGAATAGGGCTTTCTTT; CDR3: CASILRGLNRAFF; size: few; D: TRBD1; V: TRBV6-5; J: TRBJ1-1
DNA: TGTGCCAGCAGCTTAGGTGGACAGATAAACTATGGCTACACCTTC; CDR3: CASSLGGQINYGYTF; size: -; D: -; V: TRBV7-2; J: TRBJ1-2
DNA: TGTGCCAGCAGTGTTCCTCCTAGCGGGAGGGCCTACAATGAGCAGTTCTTC; CDR3: CASSVPPSGRAYNEQFF; size: -; D: TRBD2; V: TRBV2; J: TRBJ2-1
DNA: TGTGCCAGCAGCCCTCACCCTCCCCTAGCCGGGGAGCTGTTTTTT; CDR3: CASSPHPPLAGELFF; size: -; D: -; V: TRBV4-2; J: TRBJ2-2
DNA: TGTGCCAGCACCGGGCGGCAGGGGATAGGCTACACCTTC; CDR3: CASTGRQGIGYTF; size: -; D: -; V: TRBV2; J: TRBJ1-2
DNA: TGCGCCAGCAGCAGTCAGGGGGGAAAGACCCAGTACTTC; CDR3: CASSSQGGKTQYF; size: -; D: -; V: TRBV5-1; J: TRBJ2-5
DNA: TGTGCCAGCAGTTTACGAGGGAGGGTTGCAAGGGAGCAGTTCTTC; CDR3: CASSLRGRVAREQFF; size: once; D: TRBD2; V: TRBV28; J: TRBJ2-1
DNA: TGCGCCAGCAGCCAAGATTTGGGGACAGGCAATCAGCCCCAGCATTTT; CDR3: CASSQDLGTGNQPQHF; size: -; D: TRBD1; V: TRBV4-1; J: TRBJ1-5
DNA: TGTGCCAGCAGATCCCGGGGAATCTCCTACGAGCAGTACTTC; CDR3: CASRSRGISYEQYF; size: -; D: -; V: TRBV11-3; J: TRBJ2-7
DNA: TGTGCCAGCAGCCCTGGGGGACGGAGGGTAGCTTTCTTT; CDR3: CASSPGGRRVAFF; size: -; D: -; V: TRBV7-8; J: TRBJ1-1